Following are 28 T cell receptor beta chains from one sample sequenced in a study of T cell clonality in common variable immunodeficiency. This table comes from immunoSEQ multiplex PCR, and its TCRdb copy is limited to in-frame clones, with some not included. The sample has some 64,000 clones, none seen only once. The sample comprised peripheral blood mononuclear cells. The receptors were sampled from a person aged 18-70 years in good health.

The table lists this clone with many counts. Read data end 3 residues before the CDR3 end; the end is taken from the germline J gene. The V and J genes are TRBV29-1 and TRBJ1-3; D ambiguous. The germline V gene encodes CDR1 SQVTM and CDR2 ANQGSEA. The CDR3 is made up of 13 amino acids. Trimming left V 3 bases short and J 0 bases short, with 6 bases between. The CDR3 loop is CSVDSVSGNTIYF. Incomplete CDR3 DNA: TGCAGCGTTGACAGCGTCTCTGGAAACACC.

Many counts were recorded for this clone. Read data end 3 residues before the CDR3 end; the end is taken from the germline J gene. This sequence joins TRBV18 and TRBJ1-4, with 7 bases identical to TRBD1. The junction had 10 bases not matched to a gene; V was cut back by 4 bases and J by 8 bases. Germline-derived CDR1 and CDR2 are KGHSH and LQKENI. The CDR3 has 15 amino acids. The covered CDR3 bases are TGTGCCAGCTCACTCAGGACAGGATCCAACGAAAAA. Translated, it gives CASSLRTGSNEK. In full, the CDR3 is CASSLRTGSNEKLFF.

In its sample, this clone was seen a few times. The read stops 3 residues short of the end of the CDR3; the missing end is completed from the germline J gene. The rearrangement links TRBV19 to TRBJ2-4; TRBD1 might be the D (6 bases). The CDR3 is 16 amino acids. Per the germline V gene, CDR1 is LNHDA and CDR2 is SQIVND (reference sequence). CDR3: CASTLQHWGRGFGQYF. Incomplete CDR3 DNA: TGTGCCAGTACCCTGCAACACTGGGGGCGCGGGTTCGGT.

This clone was seen only a few times. The missing CDR3 end, 3 residues past where the read stops, is filled in from the germline J gene. The rearrangement joins TRBV5-6 to TRBJ2-7; D is possibly TRBD1 (6 bases). Germline lookup yields CDR1 SGHDT and CDR2 YYEEEE. V shed 2 bases and J shed 5 bases, with 8 bases lying between them. The CDR3 is 12 residues long. The CDR3 bases that were read are TGTGCCAGCAGCTTATGGGACAACGAG. This gives the protein CASSLWDNE. In full, the CDR3 reads CASSLWDNEQYF. The entire variable domain, with the rest obtained from reference TRBV5-6 and TRBJ2-7, is as follows: DAGVTQSPTHLIKTRGQQVTLRCSPKSGHDTVSWYQQALGQGPQFIFQYYEEEERQRGNFPDRFSGHQFPNYSSELNVNALLLGDSALYLCASSLWDNEQYFGPGTRLTVT.

This clone was counted at least ten times. The observed sequence ends 3 residues before the CDR3 terminus, with the missing tail filled in from the germline J gene. The V gene is TRBV18, the J gene TRBJ1-4, with a tentative D call TRBD1 (5 bases). The CDR3 is 11 amino acids. Germline CDR1 reads KGHSH; CDR2 reads LQKENI. The CDR3 DNA, read in part, is TGTGCCAGCTCTATCCAAGGGGAA. Its protein product is CASSIQGE. In full, the CDR3 reads CASSIQGELFF.

Ten or more counts support this clone. The read stops 3 residues short of the end of the CDR3; the missing end is completed from the germline J gene. The gene calls are TRBV5-1 and TRBJ2-1; D call uncertain. V was pared by 0 bases and J by 6 bases, with 4 bases between. The CDR3 is made up of 12 amino acids. Germline CDR1 SGHRS, CDR2 YFSETQ. The CDR3 bases that were read are TGCGCCAGCAGCTTGGATCTCAATGAG. It codes for CASSLDLNE. The entire CDR3 reads CASSLDLNEQFF.

Many counts were recorded for this clone. The read ends 3 residues shy of where the CDR3 ends; the end is completed using the germline J gene. V usage is TRBV2 and J usage is TRBJ2-7; 8 bases match TRBD1. Per the germline V gene, CDR1 is SNHLY and CDR2 is FYNNEI. The V gene end was trimmed by 9 bases and the J gene end by 2 bases; junction bases not matched to a gene: 3. CDR3 length equals 12 residues. The covered CDR3 bases are TGTGCCAGTAGACAGGGGACCTACGAG. It is translated as CASRQGTYE. The whole CDR3 reads CASRQGTYEQYF.

There are a few counts of this clone. The chain's CDR3 is CSAREGAINSPLHF. The DNA read from the CDR3 is TGCAGTGCTAGAGAGGGCGCTATTAATTCACCC. V gene TRBV20-1 combines with J gene TRBJ1-6; the D is unclear. With the read ending 3 residues before the CDR3 end, the germline J gene is used to fill in that end. The germline V and J ends were trimmed by 0 bases and 6 bases, with 9 bases remaining between them. Germline V gives CDR1 DFQATT, CDR2 SNEGSKA (reference sequence). The length of the CDR3 is 14 residues.

Many counts were recorded for this clone. The missing CDR3 end, 3 residues past where the read stops, is filled in from the germline J gene. The chain carries TRBV2 and TRBJ2-1, with no clear D. This CDR3 comprises 13 residues. Germline V gene data show CDR1 as SNHLY and CDR2 as FYNNEI. Trimming stripped 7 bases from V and 4 bases from J, with 11 bases between. The CDR3 bases that were read are TGTGCCAGCAACCGGGTACGGTACAATGAG. Translating gives CASNRVRYNE. The complete CDR3 protein is CASNRVRYNEQFF. The full variable domain, its missing parts supplied by reference TRBV2 and TRBJ2-1, is EPEVTQTPSHQVTQMGQEVILRCVPISNHLYFYWYRQILGQKVEFLVSFYNNEISEKSEIFDDQFSVERPDGSNFTLKIRSTKLEDSAMYFCASNRVRYNEQFFGPGTRLTVL.

This clone showed up many times. The CDR3 goes on 3 residues after the read ends, and that part is filled in from the germline J gene. The V call is TRBV5-1, the J call TRBJ2-3; tentative D call: TRBD1 (5 bases). Germline V gives CDR1 SGHRS, CDR2 YFSETQ. This CDR3 is 13 amino acids long. CDR3 loop: CASSLADSDTQYF. Incomplete CDR3 DNA: TGCGCCAGCAGCTTGGCTGACAGCGACACG.

This clone has ten or more counts. The read falls 3 residues short of the CDR3 end, and the missing part is taken from the germline J gene. V gene TRBV6-2 or TRBV6-3 combines with J gene TRBJ2-7, with 8 bases matching TRBD2. Germline trimming cut 4 bases from V and 0 bases from J; bases unmatched to any gene: 5. This CDR3 is 15 amino acids long. Germline assignment: CDR1 MNHEY and CDR2 SVGEGT. This chain's CDR3 is CASSSQREFSYEQYF. CDR3 bases read: TGTGCCAGCAGTTCTCAGCGGGAGTTCTCCTACGAG.

The table lists this clone with many counts. The CDR3 end is not reached by the read, which stops 3 residues before it; the germline J gene fills it in. This chain connects TRBV20-1 to TRBJ2-7, with 14 positions matching TRBD2. CDR1 is DFQATT, CDR2 SNEGSKA, per germline (reference sequence). CDR3 length equals 18 residues. The trim removed 6 bases at V and 2 bases at J, leaving 15 bases unmatched. CDR3 bases read: TGCAGTGCCACCTTCCCCCCTCTGGGACTAGCGGGAGCCTACGAG. Encoded protein: CSATFPPLGLAGAYE. The whole CDR3 reads CSATFPPLGLAGAYEQYF.

This clone has at least ten counts. The sequence runs out 3 residues before the end of the CDR3; the remainder is reconstructed from the germline J gene. V gene TRBV5-5 combines with J gene TRBJ2-5; D might be TRBD1 (5 bases). V was shortened by 7 bases and J by 5 bases, with 9 bases between the two germline ends. This CDR3 has 11 residues. From germline, CDR1 is SGHKS and CDR2 YYEKEE (reference sequence). The CDR3 reads CASVTGETQYF. Partial CDR3 DNA: TGTGCCAGCGTTACAGGCGAGACC.

Comments on this clone: The CDR3 end falls 3 residues outside the read, so it is completed with the germline J gene. The chain links TRBV20-1 to TRBJ2-7; 9 nucleotides line up with TRBD1. CDR1 is DFQATT and CDR2 is SNEGSKA in the germline V gene (reference sequence). The CDR3 totals 14 residues. The V segment lost 4 bases and the J segment 0 bases; nucleotides outside the gene matches: 4. The CDR3 region is CSAKDRGASYEQYF. CDR3 bases read: TGCAGTGCTAAGGACAGGGGAGCCTCCTACGAG.

This clone was recorded many times. The CDR3 end is not reached by the read, which stops 3 residues before it; the germline J gene fills it in. This sequence joins TRBV14 and TRBJ2-1, with 13 nucleotides matching TRBD2. CDR1 is SGHDN and CDR2 is FVKESK in the germline V gene. After removal of 3 bases from V and 8 bases from J, the junction contained 7 bases not matched to a gene. The CDR3 loop spans 16 amino acids. The chain's CDR3 is CASSHGLAGAGDEQFF. The part of the CDR3 DNA that was read is TGTGCCAGCAGCCATGGACTAGCGGGAGCAGGCGATGAG. The full variable domain, its missing parts supplied by reference TRBV14 and TRBJ2-1, is EAGVTQFPSHSVIEKGQTVTLRCDPISGHDNLYWYRRVMGKEIKFLLHFVKESKQDESGMPNNRFLAERTGGTYSTLKVQPAELEDSGVYFCASSHGLAGAGDEQFFGPGTRLTVL.

This clone was detected many times. CDR3 DNA (partial): TGTGCCACCGGGCATGAGGACAGGGGGATCGGGGAG. Its protein is CATGHEDRGIGE. Given in full, the CDR3 is CATGHEDRGIGELFF. V is TRBV7-6 and J is TRBJ2-2; 10 bases map to TRBD1. The DNA ends 3 residues before the CDR3 does, and the rest of the CDR3 is filled in from the germline J gene. CDR1 SGHVS and CDR2 FNYEAQ come from the germline V gene. The V segment lost 10 bases and the J segment 7 bases; nucleotides outside the gene matches: 12. The CDR3 totals 15 residues.

This clone was observed a few times. Here the CDR3 reads CASSPWRAIPTSGNTIYF. The part of the CDR3 DNA that was read is TGTGCCAGTAGCCCGTGGCGGGCCATTCCCACCTCTGGAAACACC. This chain joins TRBV19 and TRBJ1-3; D uncertain. Read sequence stops 3 residues before the CDR3 end, and the germline J gene provides the missing end. V was cut by 6 bases and J by 0 bases, with 21 bases left in between. The CDR3 runs 18 residues. Per germline, CDR1 LNHDA and CDR2 SQIVND (reference sequence).

This clone was seen at least ten times. The CDR3 end is not reached by the read, which stops 3 residues before it; the germline J gene fills it in. The J gene is TRBJ2-5, the V gene TRBV11-3, with 11 bases fitting TRBD2. The V gene's germline CDR1 is SGHNT and CDR2 YENEEA. Losses at the gene ends were 5 bases for V and 5 bases for J; bases not matched to a gene: 7. The CDR3 spans 15 residues. The sequenced part of the CDR3 DNA is TGTGCCAGCAGCCCACTAGCGGGAGCGGGTGAGACC. Translated, it gives CASSPLAGAGET. The entire CDR3 is CASSPLAGAGETQYF.

This clone was observed many times. The DNA ends 3 residues before the CDR3 does, and the rest of the CDR3 is filled in from the germline J gene. The rearrangement links TRBV7-9 to TRBJ2-7; 8 nucleotides match TRBD1. There are 15 residues in the CDR3. V was pared by 3 bases and J by 0 bases, with 4 bases of the junction left unmatched. Germline V CDR1 and CDR2: SEHNR, FQNEAQ (reference sequence). The DNA read from the CDR3 is TGTGCCAGCAGCTTCAAGGGACAGGACTCCTACGAG. Residues: CASSFKGQDSYE. The full CDR3 reads CASSFKGQDSYEQYF.

This clone was found a few times. CDR3 DNA, as far as it was read: TGTGCCAGCAGCCCACCCGGGTCCGCAGATACG. Protein: CASSPPGSADT. The full CDR3 reads CASSPPGSADTQYF. The chain links TRBV7-6 to TRBJ2-3; no clear D. The read stops 3 residues short of the end of the CDR3; the missing end is completed from the germline J gene. V lost 5 bases to trimming and J lost 4 bases, with 13 bases between them. The germline V gene has CDR1 SGHVS and CDR2 FNYEAQ. The CDR3 spans 14 residues.

This clone was found many times. The read ends 3 residues early relative to the CDR3; the germline J gene fills the gap. The chain recombines TRBV2 with TRBJ2-7; TRBD2 is a possible D gene (6 bases). Germline assignment: CDR1 SNHLY and CDR2 FYNNEI. Trimming cost V 4 bases and J 4 bases, with 14 bases left between them. The CDR3 sequence is 14 residues long. The sequenced CDR3 bases are TGTGCCAGCAGTGGGGGACTGGCGGTTTACGAG. Its translation: CASSGGLAVYE. Given in full, the CDR3 is CASSGGLAVYEQYF.

In the case of this clone: The read ends 3 residues before the CDR3 terminus; that terminus is restored from the germline J gene. The chain employs TRBV11-2 and TRBJ2-3; 11 bases align to TRBD2. The germline V gene has CDR1 SGHAT and CDR2 FQNNGV. There are 15 residues in the CDR3. V lost 5 bases, J lost 4 bases, and 5 bases stayed unmatched. The CDR3 sequence: CASSRSGGDPDTQYF. The sequenced part of the CDR3 DNA is TGTGCCAGCAGCCGTAGCGGGGGGGATCCAGATACG. Full variable domain (rest looked up from reference TRBV11-2 and TRBJ2-3): EAGVAQSPRYKIIEKRQSVAFWCNPISGHATLYWYQQILGQGPKLLIQFQNNGVVDDSQLPKDRFSAERLKGVDSTLKIQPAKLEDSAVYLCASSRSGGDPDTQYFGPGTRLTVL.

Ten or more counts support this clone. The CDR3 extends 3 residues past the end of the read, so its final part is completed from the germline J gene. The genes are TRBV11-2 and TRBJ2-3, with 14 bases lining up with TRBD2. Germline-derived CDR1 and CDR2 are SGHAT and FQNNGV. This CDR3 has 15 residues. Trimming cost V 8 bases and J 8 bases; bases outside gene matches: 9. The CDR3 is CASLGLAGVPGTQYF. CDR3 DNA (partial): TGTGCCAGCTTGGGACTAGCGGGAGTGCCCGGTACG. Full variable domain (remainder filled in from reference TRBV11-2 and TRBJ2-3): EAGVAQSPRYKIIEKRQSVAFWCNPISGHATLYWYQQILGQGPKLLIQFQNNGVVDDSQLPKDRFSAERLKGVDSTLKIQPAKLEDSAVYLCASLGLAGVPGTQYFGPGTRLTVL.

The sample holds a few counts of this clone. The CDR3 end falls 3 residues outside the read, so it is completed with the germline J gene. This chain uses TRBV2 with TRBJ2-7, with 11 positions matching TRBD1. Per germline, CDR1 SNHLY and CDR2 FYNNEI. The CDR3 is 14 residues long. Germline trimming cut 6 bases from V and 3 bases from J; bases unmatched to any gene: 4. The covered CDR3 bases are TGTGCCAGCAGGGACAGGGGGCGCAGCTACGAG. Amino acids: CASRDRGRSYE. The whole CDR3 reads CASRDRGRSYEQYF.

This clone was observed a handful of times. The read stops 3 residues short of the end of the CDR3; the missing end is completed from the germline J gene. The V and J genes are TRBV7-2 and TRBJ2-7; D perhaps matches TRBD2 (6 bases). The CDR3 consists of 15 residues. Germline-derived CDR1 and CDR2 are SGHTA and FQGNSA. V was trimmed by 5 bases and J by 3 bases, leaving 17 bases between them. CDR3 protein: CASSALGGADYEQYF. The covered CDR3 bases are TGTGCCAGCAGCGCCCTCGGGGGAGCGGACTACGAG. Based on the CDR3 plus reference TRBV7-2 and TRBJ2-7, the full variable domain is GAGVSQSPSNKVTEKGKDVELRCDPISGHTALYWYRQSLGQGLEFLIYFQGNSAPDKSGLPSDRFSAERTGGSVSTLTIQRTQQEDSAVYLCASSALGGADYEQYFGPGTRLTVT.

This clone was detected many times. The CDR3 extends 3 residues past the end of the read, so its final part is completed from the germline J gene. The gene calls are TRBV27 and TRBJ2-7, with D uncertain. Germline V lookup: CDR1 MNHEY, CDR2 SMNVEV (reference sequence). With 0 bases removed from V and 3 bases from J, the gap between germline ends came to 9 bases. CDR3 length: 14 residues. CDR3 sequence: CASSLSQQHYEQYF. CDR3 bases read: TGTGCCAGCAGTTTATCGCAACAGCACTACGAG.

This clone appeared many times. From the germline J gene comes the end of the CDR3, since the read stops 3 residues before it. V and J are TRBV15 and TRBJ2-1; D is perhaps TRBD1 (6 bases). Trimming shortened V by 3 bases and J by 0 bases, and 9 bases separated the two germline ends. From germline, CDR1 is LNHNV and CDR2 YYDKDF (reference sequence). The CDR3 loop spans 15 amino acids. The DNA read from the CDR3 is TGTGCCACCAGCAGTTCACAGGGCTCCTACAATGAG. The encoded protein is CATSSSQGSYNE. The entire CDR3 sequence reads CATSSSQGSYNEQFF.

This clone came up many times. Coverage ceases 3 residues before the CDR3 finishes, and the germline J gene fills in the end. This chain joins TRBV7-7 and TRBJ2-1; D may be TRBD2 (6 bases). The germline V gene encodes CDR1 SSHAT and CDR2 FNYEAQ (reference sequence). Deletions cut 5 bases from V and 5 bases from J, with 16 bases between. The CDR3 runs to 15 residues. Incomplete CDR3 DNA: TGTGCCAGCAGCCCGAGGTCCGGGACTGACAATGAG. Amino acid sequence: CASSPRSGTDNE. The whole CDR3 protein reads CASSPRSGTDNEQFF.